This passage covers 10 T cell receptor beta chains from one sample sequenced in a study of T cell changes during pregnancy in multiple sclerosis (dated 2019 in TCRdb). Library preparation employed the immunoSEQ multiplex PCR assay. The clones in this table, taken by TCRdb from immuneACCESS, are in-frame only. Not every clone is retained; where verified, under half of the shortfall comes from an unresolved V gene, and the cause of the rest is unknown. The sample has approximately 27,000 clones on record, around 90% of them singletons. The ten largest make up around 0.71% of the sample. The sample was CD4+ T cells from peripheral blood mononuclear cells, taken in the first trimester of pregnancy. The receptors were sampled from a female donor with multiple sclerosis, enrolled in a pregnancy study.

This clone appeared a single time. The V and J genes are TRBV19 and TRBJ1-5; tentative D call: TRBD1 (5 bases). This CDR3 is 16 amino acids long. In germline, CDR1 is LNHDA, CDR2 SQIVND (reference sequence). CDR3 in DNA: TGTGCGGTACAAGAGAGTTGGGGCAAGAAAAATCAGCCCCAGCATTTT. This encodes CAVQESWGKKNQPQHF.

The V call is TRBV5-1, the J call TRBJ2-7; TRBD1 aligns across 8 bases. V shed 2 bases, J shed 5 bases, and the junction held 12 bases outside the gene matches. Germline lookup yields CDR1 SGHRS and CDR2 YFSETQ. The CDR3 has 16 amino acids. The DNA of the CDR3 is TGCGCCAGCAGCTTCTCCTTTGGCCAGGGGGCTAACGAGCAGTACTTC. Translating gives CASSFSFGQGANEQYF.

The V gene is TRBV5-1, the J gene TRBJ2-3; a weak D match, TRBD2 (5 bases). This CDR3 has 14 residues. The germline gives CDR1 SGHRS, CDR2 YFSETQ. The V gene lost 0 bases and the J gene lost 6 bases, with 11 bases spanning the gap. This chain's CDR3 is CASSLGGFRDTQYF. In DNA, the CDR3 is TGCGCCAGCAGCTTGGGAGGGTTTAGGGATACGCAGTATTTT. The whole variable domain, remainder taken from reference TRBV5-1 and TRBJ2-3, is KAGVTQTPRYLIKTRGQQVTLSCSPISGHRSVSWYQQTPGQGLQFLFEYFSETQRNKGNFPGRFSGRQFSNSRSEMNVSTLELGDSALYLCASSLGGFRDTQYFGPGTRLTVL.

The rearrangement joins TRBV2 to TRBJ1-2; 9 positions agree with TRBD1. Germline CDR1 SNHLY, CDR2 FYNNEI. Trimming at V came to 6 bases and at J to 6 bases, leaving 5 bases not matched to a gene. This CDR3 has 13 amino acids. CDR3 DNA sequence: TGTGCCAGCAGGGGGACAGGGTTTGATGGCTACACCTTC. It encodes CASRGTGFDGYTF.

The count of this clone is one. The chain is built from TRBV14 and TRBJ1-1, with a tentative D call TRBD1 (6 bases). Trimming removed 8 bases from V and 6 bases from J, with 16 bases in between. Germline V lookup: CDR1 SGHDN, CDR2 FVKESK. This CDR3 has 13 amino acids. CDR3 amino acids: CASRTQGTPEAFF. The CDR3 DNA reads TGTGCCAGCCGTACTCAGGGGACCCCTGAAGCTTTCTTT.

This rearrangement joins TRBV19 to TRBJ1-2; 11 bases align to TRBD1. J lost 2 bases, V lost 1 base, and 6 bases had no gene match. The CDR3 runs 17 residues. Germline-derived CDR1 and CDR2 are LNHDA and SQIVND (reference sequence). The DNA for the CDR3 is TGTGCCAGTAGTATAGCAACTGGGGACAGGGGGAACTATGGCTACACCTTC. Its translation: CASSIATGDRGNYGYTF.

CDR3 nucleotide sequence: TGTGCCAGCAGCTTAGCTGGCAGGGTGAGCACCGGGGAGCTGTTTTTT. Translation gives CASSLAGRVSTGELFF. The V gene is TRBV11-1, the J gene TRBJ2-2; D is possibly TRBD1 (5 bases). This CDR3 comprises 16 residues. In germline, CDR1 is SGHAT, CDR2 FQDESV (reference sequence). V was trimmed by 0 bases and J by 4 bases, leaving 12 bases between them. The full variable domain, with the rest looked up from reference TRBV11-1 and TRBJ2-2, is EAEVAQSPRYKITEKSQAVAFWCDPISGHATLYWYRQILGQGPELLVQFQDESVVDDSQLPKDRFSAERLKGVDSTLKIQPAELGDSAMYLCASSLAGRVSTGELFFGEGSRLTVL.

The rearrangement joins TRBV2 to TRBJ1-2; D might be TRBD1 (6 bases). Per the germline V gene, CDR1 is SNHLY and CDR2 is FYNNEI. V lost 4 bases to trimming and J lost 3 bases, with 9 bases between them. The CDR3 sequence is 13 residues long. CDR3 sequence reads: CASSGYRDYGYTF. DNA for the CDR3: TGTGCCAGCAGTGGCTACAGGGACTATGGCTACACCTTC.

The chain recombines TRBV6-5 with TRBJ2-7; D may be TRBD2 (5 bases). This CDR3 region has 15 residues. The V and J ends lost 1 base and 0 bases respectively, with 10 bases between them. Germline V lookup: CDR1 MNHEY, CDR2 SVGAGI. The CDR3 region has the DNA TGTGCCAGCAGTTACTACCGGGGATACTCCTACGAGCAGTACTTC. Encoded protein: CASSYYRGYSYEQYF.

The chain uses TRBV5-4 and TRBJ2-2; TRBD2 matches 10 bases. This CDR3 has 17 residues. The V and J ends lost 0 bases and 7 bases, in that order; junction bases with no gene match: 9. The germline gives CDR1 SGHNT, CDR2 YYREEE (reference sequence). This chain's CDR3 is CASSLAGSGGASGELFF. CDR3 bases: TGTGCCAGCAGCTTGGCCGGCAGCGGGGGGGCGAGCGGGGAGCTGTTTTTT.